This TCR beta chain was profiled in a study of T cell repertoires in cytomegalovirus infection. Looking at the study overall: Matching HLA type and CMV infection were both indicated by public TCR beta signatures.

With 6 bases clipped from V and 1 base from J, the junction kept 3 bases outside the gene matches. CDR1 is MNHEY and CDR2 is SVGAGI in the germline V gene. This CDR3 is built from 14 residues. TCRdb reprocessed the reads via MiXCR and lists one record per CDR3 protein. The sample shows 150,000 to 200,000 distinct CDR3 sequences, approximately 15% of them seen only once. This clonotype was counted many times. What it binds is not known. Study-wide findings and caveats: Dominating the ex vivo response were HLA-C-restricted CMV-specific TCR beta clonotypes.

The sample consisted of PBMCs. The source is a human donor in good health (CMV status not recorded). Some clones in this sample may be carry-over from other donors' samples. This chain uses TRBV6-5 with TRBJ2-7, with 10 bases identical to TRBD1. CDR3 amino acids: CASRTGQGSYEQYF. The CDR3, as DNA: TGTGCCAGCAGAACGGGACAGGGGTCCTACGAGCAGTACTTC.